This T cell receptor beta chain originates from a study of radiotherapy plus CTLA-4 blockade in lung cancer. General observations from the study: Expansion of tumor-derived TCR clones was observed in blood after radiotherapy plus ipilimumab.

This clone appeared a few times. Its specificity is not known. TCRdb's copy holds only in-frame clones and misses some; the assay was immunoSEQ multiplex PCR. Of almost 55,000 clones in the sample, around 85% were seen once. Participants had chemo-refractory metastatic non-small-cell lung cancer and were treated with focal radiation plus ipilimumab CTLA-4 blockade. Germline loops: CDR1 SGHRS, CDR2 YFSETQ. V was clipped by 0 bases and J by 5 bases; unmatched bases: 10. The CDR3 contains 16 residues. Source: peripheral blood, taken from a patient treated with radiotherapy plus ipilimumab. The TCR comes from a human donor with non-small cell lung cancer who had a partial response to radiotherapy plus ipilimumab. This chain links TRBV5-1 with TRBJ2-7, with 8 bases fitting TRBD1. The CDR3 DNA follows: TGCGCCAGCAGCTTGGGGTATGGACAGGGAAGCCACGAGCAGTACTTC. Translated, it gives CASSLGYGQGSHEQYF. Combining the CDR3 with reference TRBV5-1 and TRBJ2-7 gives the whole variable domain KAGVTQTPRYLIKTRGQQVTLSCSPISGHRSVSWYQQTPGQGLQFLFEYFSETQRNKGNFPGRFSGRQFSNSRSEMNVSTLELGDSALYLCASSLGYGQGSHEQYFGPGTRLTVT.